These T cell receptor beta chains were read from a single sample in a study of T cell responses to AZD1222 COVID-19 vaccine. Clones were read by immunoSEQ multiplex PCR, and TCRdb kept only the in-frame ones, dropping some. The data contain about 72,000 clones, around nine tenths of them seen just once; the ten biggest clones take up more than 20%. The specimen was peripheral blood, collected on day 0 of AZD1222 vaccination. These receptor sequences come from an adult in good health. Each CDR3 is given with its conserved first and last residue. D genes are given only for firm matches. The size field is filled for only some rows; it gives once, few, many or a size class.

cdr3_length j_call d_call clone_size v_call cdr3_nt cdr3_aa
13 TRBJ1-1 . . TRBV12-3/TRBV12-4 TGTGCCAGCAGTCCTACAGGGTTGCGAGAAGCTTTCTTT CASSPTGLREAFF
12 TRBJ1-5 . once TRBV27 TGTGCCAGCCCCTGGGCGAATCAGCCCCAGCATTTT CASPWANQPQHF
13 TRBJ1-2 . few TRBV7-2 TGTGCCAGCAGCTTTGGCAGCTCATATGGCTACACCTTC CASSFGSSYGYTF
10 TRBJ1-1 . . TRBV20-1 TGCAGTGCTAGGTTGAGGCGAGCTTTCTTT CSARLRRAFF
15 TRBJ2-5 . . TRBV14 TGTGCCAGCAGCCAGGGATTAACCATCGGCGAGACCCAGTACTTC CASSQGLTIGETQYF
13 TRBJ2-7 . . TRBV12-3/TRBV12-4 TGTGCCAGCCGGGGACGGTACTCCTACGAGCAGTACTTC CASRGRYSYEQYF
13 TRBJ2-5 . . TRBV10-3 TGTGCCACCGGAGATACGGGACAAGAGACCCAGTACTTC CATGDTGQETQYF
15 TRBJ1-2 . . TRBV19 TGTGCCAGTATCCGAGGAACCGGGGGGACCTATGGCTACACCTTC CASIRGTGGTYGYTF
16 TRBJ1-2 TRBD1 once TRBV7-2 TGTGCCAGCAGCTTTTCACAGGGGGTCCATTCGGCTGGCTACACCTTC CASSFSQGVHSAGYTF
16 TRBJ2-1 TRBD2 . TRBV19 TGTGCCAGTAGTATAGAAGGACTAGCGGGGTACAATGAGCAGTTCTTC CASSIEGLAGYNEQFF
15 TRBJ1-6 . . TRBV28 TGTGCCAGCAGTTCGGGGAGCTCCTATAATTCACCCCTCCACTTT CASSSGSSYNSPLHF
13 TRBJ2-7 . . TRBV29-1 TGCAGCGTTGTGGGGGGACAGTCCTACGAGCAGTACTTC CSVVGGQSYEQYF
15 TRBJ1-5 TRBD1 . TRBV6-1 TGTGCCAGCAGTGACGGACAGGATGAGAATCAGCCCCAGCATTTT CASSDGQDENQPQHF
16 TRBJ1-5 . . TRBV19 TGTGCCAGTAGCGCGAGAGAACTACTTAGCAATCAGCCCCAGCATTTT CASSARELLSNQPQHF
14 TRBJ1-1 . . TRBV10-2 TGCGCCAGCAGTGGCTGGGGGGGCGGCACTGAAGCTTTCTTT CASSGWGGGTEAFF
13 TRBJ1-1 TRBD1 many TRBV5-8 TGTGCCAGCAGCTGGGACAGGGGCACTGAAGCTTTCTTT CASSWDRGTEAFF
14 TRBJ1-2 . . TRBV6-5 TGTGCCAGCAGTTACTCGTGGACGGAAGGTGGCTACACCTTC CASSYSWTEGGYTF
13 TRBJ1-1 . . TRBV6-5 TGTGCCAGCACGGTCAGGGTGAACACTGAAGCTTTCTTT CASTVRVNTEAFF
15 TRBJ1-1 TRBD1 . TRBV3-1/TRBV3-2 TGTGCCAGCAGCCCGAACGACGGACAGGGGGTAGGAGCTTTCTTT CASSPNDGQGVGAFF
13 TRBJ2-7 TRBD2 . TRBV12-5 TGTGCTAGTGGCCCACGGGGGGCCTACGAGCAGTACTTC CASGPRGAYEQYF
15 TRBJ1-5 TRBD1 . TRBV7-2 TGTGCCAGCAGCCTAATGGACAGGGGGAACCAGCCCCAGCATTTT CASSLMDRGNQPQHF
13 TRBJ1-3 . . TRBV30 TGTGCCTGGAGCAGCGGTTCTGGAAACACCATATATTTT CAWSSGSGNTIYF
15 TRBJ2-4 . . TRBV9 TGTGCCAGCAGCATAAGCCCAGGGGGGCTTAACATTCAGTACTTC CASSISPGGLNIQYF
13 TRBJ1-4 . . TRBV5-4 TGTGCCAGCAGCTTGACAGGGACCGAAAAACTGTTTTTT CASSLTGTEKLFF
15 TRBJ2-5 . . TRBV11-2 TGTGCCAGCAGCTTATCCGGGACGGCCCCCGAGACCCAGTACTTC CASSLSGTAPETQYF
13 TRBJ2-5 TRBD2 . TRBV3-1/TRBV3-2 TGTGCCAGCAGCCCCAGCGGGGTGGAGACCCAGTACTTC CASSPSGVETQYF
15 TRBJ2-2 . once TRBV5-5 TGTGCCAGCAGCTTGGCGCCTAGGGGTACTGGGGAGCTGTTTTTT CASSLAPRGTGELFF
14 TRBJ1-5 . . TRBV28 TGTGCCAGCAGTTTCCCGGACCGATATCAGCCCCAGCATTTT CASSFPDRYQPQHF
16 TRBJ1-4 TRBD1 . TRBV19 TGTGCCAGTAGTTACAAAACAGGGGCGAATAATGAAAAACTGTTTTTT CASSYKTGANNEKLFF
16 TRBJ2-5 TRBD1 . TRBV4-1 TGCGCCAGCAGCCAAGATCCAGCAGGGGGAAGGGAGACCCAGTACTTC CASSQDPAGGRETQYF
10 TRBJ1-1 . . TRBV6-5 TGTGCCAGGAAGGAGGGTGAAGCTTTCTTT CARKEGEAFF
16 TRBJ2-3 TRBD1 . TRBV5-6 TGTGCCAGCAGCCCCCGTGGGACAGGGGGCACAGATACGCAGTATTTT CASSPRGTGGTDTQYF
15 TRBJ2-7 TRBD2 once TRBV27 TGTGCCAGCAGTCCGATAGCGGGGGGGAATCACGAGCAGTACTTC CASSPIAGGNHEQYF
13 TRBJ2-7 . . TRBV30 TGTGCCTGGAGAAAATCGGGGGTCTACGAGCAGTACTTC CAWRKSGVYEQYF
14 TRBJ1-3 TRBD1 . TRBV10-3 TGTGCCGGAAGACAGGGTCGGGCTGGAAACACCATATATTTT CAGRQGRAGNTIYF
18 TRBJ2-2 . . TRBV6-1 TGTGCCAGCAGTGATAGGTCGGCCGGGGCGGCGAACACCGGGGAGCTGTTTTTT CASSDRSAGAANTGELFF
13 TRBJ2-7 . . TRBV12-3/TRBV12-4 TGTGCCAGCAGTTCTGGGAGCTCCTACGAGCAGTACTTC CASSSGSSYEQYF
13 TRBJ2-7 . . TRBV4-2 TGTGCCAGCAGCCAAGGGGGAGGTAGGGAGCAGTACTTC CASSQGGGREQYF
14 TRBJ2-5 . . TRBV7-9 TGTGCCAGCAGCTTAGGGGGGGGCGGGGAGACCCAGTACTTC CASSLGGGGETQYF
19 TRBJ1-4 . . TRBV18 TGTGCCAGCGCACCCATATCCCGTCCCAGGCCTGCAACTAATGAAAAACTGTTTTTT CASAPISRPRPATNEKLFF
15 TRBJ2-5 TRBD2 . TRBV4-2 TGTGCCAGCAGCCACGGACTAGCGGGGCAAGAGACCCAGTACTTC CASSHGLAGQETQYF
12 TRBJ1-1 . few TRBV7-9 TGTGCCAGCAGCCCCTCTGGGACTGAAGCTTTCTTT CASSPSGTEAFF
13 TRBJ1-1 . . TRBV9 TGTGCCAGCAGCGTAGGACACCGGACTGAAGCTTTCTTT CASSVGHRTEAFF
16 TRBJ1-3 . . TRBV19 TGTGCCAGTAGTACCCGCGGCCCGGCGGGTGGAAACACCATATATTTT CASSTRGPAGGNTIYF
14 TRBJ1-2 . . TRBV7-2 TGTGCCAGCAGCTTAGGAAACAGGGAATACGGCTACACCTTC CASSLGNREYGYTF
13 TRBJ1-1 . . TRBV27 TGTGCCAGCAGTTTACTTAGCGGGGCTGAAGCTTTCTTT CASSLLSGAEAFF
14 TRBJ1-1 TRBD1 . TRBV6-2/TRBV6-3 TGTGCCAGCAGTCGGACAGGAGAGAACACTGAAGCTTTCTTT CASSRTGENTEAFF
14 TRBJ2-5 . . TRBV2 TGTGCCAGCAGTGAAGAACTCCTACAAGAGACCCAGTACTTC CASSEELLQETQYF
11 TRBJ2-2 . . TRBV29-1 TGCAGCGGGGGGCGAGCCGGGGAGCTGTTTTTT CSGGRAGELFF
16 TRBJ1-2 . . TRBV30 TGTGCCTGGAGCGCCCTAATCGGGGAAGCTACCTATGGCTACACCTTC CAWSALIGEATYGYTF
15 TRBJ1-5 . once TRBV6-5 TGTGCCAGCAGCCGGGACAAGTATAGCAATCAGCCCCAGCATTTT CASSRDKYSNQPQHF
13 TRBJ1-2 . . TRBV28 TGTGCCAGCAGTTTCAATGGAGGCTATGGCTACACCTTC CASSFNGGYGYTF
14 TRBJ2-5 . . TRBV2 TGTGCCAGCAGTGCTACAGGGATGCAAGAGACCCAGTACTTC CASSATGMQETQYF
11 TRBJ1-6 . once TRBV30 TGTGCCTGGAGGATTAATTCACCCCTCCACTTT CAWRINSPLHF